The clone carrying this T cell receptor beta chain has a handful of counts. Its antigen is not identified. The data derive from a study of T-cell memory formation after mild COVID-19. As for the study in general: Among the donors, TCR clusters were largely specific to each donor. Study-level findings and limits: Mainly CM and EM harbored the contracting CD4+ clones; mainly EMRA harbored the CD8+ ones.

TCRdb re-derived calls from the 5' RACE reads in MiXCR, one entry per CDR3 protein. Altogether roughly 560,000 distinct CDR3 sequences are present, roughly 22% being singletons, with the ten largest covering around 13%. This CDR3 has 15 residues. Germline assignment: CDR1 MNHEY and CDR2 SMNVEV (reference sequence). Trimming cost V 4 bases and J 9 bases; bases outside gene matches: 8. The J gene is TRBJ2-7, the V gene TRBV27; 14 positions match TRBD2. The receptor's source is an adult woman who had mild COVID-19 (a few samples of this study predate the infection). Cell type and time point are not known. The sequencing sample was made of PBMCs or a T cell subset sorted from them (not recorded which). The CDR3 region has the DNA TGTGCCAGCAGTTCCGGACTAGCGGGAGGAAGGGGGCAGTACTTC. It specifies CASSSGLAGGRGQYF.